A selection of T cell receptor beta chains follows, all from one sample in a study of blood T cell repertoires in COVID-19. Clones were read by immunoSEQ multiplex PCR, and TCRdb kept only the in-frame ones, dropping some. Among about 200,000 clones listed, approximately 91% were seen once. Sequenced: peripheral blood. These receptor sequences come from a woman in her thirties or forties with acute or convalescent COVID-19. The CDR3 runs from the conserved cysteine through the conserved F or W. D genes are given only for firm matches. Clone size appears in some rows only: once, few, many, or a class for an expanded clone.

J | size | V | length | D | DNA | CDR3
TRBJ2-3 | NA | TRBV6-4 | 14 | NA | TGTGCCAGCAGTGACTCGGCCGAGGCTGGGACGCAGTATTTT | CASSDSAEAGTQYF
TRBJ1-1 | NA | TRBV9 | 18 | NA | TGTGCCAGCAGCGTAACCCCGGGACACCTTACCCCGGGGACTGAAGCTTTCTTT | CASSVTPGHLTPGTEAFF
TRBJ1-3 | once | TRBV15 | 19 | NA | TGTGCCACCAGCAGAGATAGGACGGGTCTCAGGGCCCCCGGGAACACCATATATTTT | CATSRDRTGLRAPGNTIYF
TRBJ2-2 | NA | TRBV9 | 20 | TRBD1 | TGTGCCAGCAGCGTAGGTCGGGGGAACCTACAGGGGGACCGCCGCAGGGAGCTGTTTTTT | CASSVGRGNLQGDRRRELFF
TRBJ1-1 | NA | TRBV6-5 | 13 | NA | TGTGCCACACGGGGAGACATGAACACTGAAGCTTTCTTT | CATRGDMNTEAFF
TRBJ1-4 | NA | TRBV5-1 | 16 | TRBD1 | TGCGCCAGCAGCTTGGGACAGGGCAATACAAATGAAAAACTGTTTTTT | CASSLGQGNTNEKLFF
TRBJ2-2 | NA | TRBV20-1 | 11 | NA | TGCAGTGCTAGGAGGAGCGGGGAGCTGTTTTTT | CSARRSGELFF
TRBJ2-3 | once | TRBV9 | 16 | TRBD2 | TGTGCCAGCAGCGCCGTAGCGGGGGGGAACACAGATACGCAGTATTTT | CASSAVAGGNTDTQYF
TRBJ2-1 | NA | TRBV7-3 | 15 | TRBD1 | TGTGCCAGCAGTCGTGGACAGGGTGCTCTCAATGAGCAGTTCTTC | CASSRGQGALNEQFF
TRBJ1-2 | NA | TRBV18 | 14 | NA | TGTGCCAGCTCACCACCGAACCAGAACTATGGCTACACCTTC | CASSPPNQNYGYTF
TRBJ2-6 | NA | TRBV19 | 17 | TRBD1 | TGTGCCAGTAGGGAGGGGACAGGGGGCCCTGGGGCCAACGTCCTGACTTTC | CASREGTGGPGANVLTF
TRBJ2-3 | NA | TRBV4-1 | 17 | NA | TGCGCCAGCAGCCAAGTGCCCCCTTTGGGAGGCACAGATACGCAGTATTTT | CASSQVPPLGGTDTQYF
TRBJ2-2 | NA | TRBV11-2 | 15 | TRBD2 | TGTGCCAGCAGTTTTGGACTAGCGGGCGGCGGGGAGCTGTTTTTT | CASSFGLAGGGELFF
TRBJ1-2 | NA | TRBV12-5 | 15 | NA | TGTGCTAGTGGTTTGGTACGAGGGGGTCCCTATGGCTACACCTTC | CASGLVRGGPYGYTF
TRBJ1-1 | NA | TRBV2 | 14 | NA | TGTGCCAGCACCCAAGAAGGGGGATCCACTGAAGCTTTCTTT | CASTQEGGSTEAFF
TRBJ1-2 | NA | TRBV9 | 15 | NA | TGTGCCAGCAGCGGAGGGTCGGGCGGGAACTATGGCTACACCTTC | CASSGGSGGNYGYTF
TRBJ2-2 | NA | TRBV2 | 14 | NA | TGTGCCAGTGCGGAGGACGGACCCACCGGGGAGCTGTTTTTT | CASAEDGPTGELFF
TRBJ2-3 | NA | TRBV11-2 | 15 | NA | TGTGCCAGCAGCCCTAGGCCAGACAGCACAGATACGCAGTATTTT | CASSPRPDSTDTQYF
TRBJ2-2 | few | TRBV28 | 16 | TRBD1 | TGTGCCAGCCGAGGGCACTCGGACAGGGACACCGGGGAGCTGTTTTTT | CASRGHSDRDTGELFF
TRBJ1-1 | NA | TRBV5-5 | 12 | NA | TGTGCCTCGGACAGTTTGAACACTGAAGCTTTCTTT | CASDSLNTEAFF